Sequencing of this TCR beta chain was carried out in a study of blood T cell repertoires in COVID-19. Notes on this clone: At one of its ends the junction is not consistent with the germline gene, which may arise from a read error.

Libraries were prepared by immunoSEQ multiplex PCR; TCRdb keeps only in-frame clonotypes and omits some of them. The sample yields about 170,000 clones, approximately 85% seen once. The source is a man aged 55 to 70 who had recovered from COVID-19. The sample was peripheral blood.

CDR3 region: CASRTLLAGGPVF. The DNA of the CDR3 is TGTGCCAGCAGGACCCTACTAGCGGGGGGGCCGGTCTTC. The chain employs TRBV6-5 and TRBJ2-1; TRBD2 matches at 13 bases. In germline, CDR1 is MNHEY, CDR2 SVGAGI. The CDR3 has 13 residues.